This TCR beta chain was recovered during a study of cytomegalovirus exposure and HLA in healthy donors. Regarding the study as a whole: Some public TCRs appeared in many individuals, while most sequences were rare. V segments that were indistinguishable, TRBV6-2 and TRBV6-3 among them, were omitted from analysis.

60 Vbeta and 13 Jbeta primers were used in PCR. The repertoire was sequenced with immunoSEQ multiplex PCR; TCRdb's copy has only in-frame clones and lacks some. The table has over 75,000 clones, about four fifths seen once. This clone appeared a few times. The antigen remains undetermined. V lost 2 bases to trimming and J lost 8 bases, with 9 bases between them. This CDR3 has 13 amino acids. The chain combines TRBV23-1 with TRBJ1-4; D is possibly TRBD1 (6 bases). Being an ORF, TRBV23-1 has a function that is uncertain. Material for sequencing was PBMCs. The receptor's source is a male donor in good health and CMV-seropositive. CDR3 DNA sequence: TGCGCCAGCAGTCAAACCACAGGGGAAAAACTGTTTTTT. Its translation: CASSQTTGEKLFF.